What follows are 20 T cell receptor beta chains derived from one specimen sequenced in a study of vaccination and CD4 T cells after COVID-19. This sample's treatment: approximately 9-day PBMC culture with coronavirus spike peptide pools or control peptides (ViraFEST assay). The unexposed donor's CD4+ T cells were collected before the COVID-19 pandemic (2011-2018). Which antigens these TCRs recognize remains unknown. An Oncomine TCR Beta short-read assay was used to sequence the DNA from cultured CD4+ T cells. Each CDR3 protein is one row after TCRdb ran MiXCR on the PCR reads. This table holds about 3,900 distinct CDR3 sequences, roughly a quarter found once. The sequenced sample consisted of CD4+ T cells from blood, cultured in vitro. The receptors originated from a human donor in good health.

V and J are TRBV20-1 and TRBJ2-3; 12 bases map to TRBD2. Germline trimming cut 0 bases from V and 6 bases from J; bases unmatched to any gene: 19. The germline CDR1 and CDR2 sequences are DFQATT and SNEGSKA (reference sequence). This CDR3 has 20 residues. The CDR3 DNA follows: TGCAGTGCTAGAGATCCTAGCGGGGGGGCTCGGCGCCTTTGGGAGGATACGCAGTATTTT. As protein: CSARDPSGGARRLWEDTQYF.

The rearrangement joins TRBV27 to TRBJ1-1, with 9 bases matching TRBD1. The CDR3 runs 14 residues. Germline CDR1 and CDR2: MNHEY and SMNVEV (reference sequence). The ends lost 5 bases at V and 4 bases at J; junction bases unmatched: 5. DNA of the CDR3: TGTGCCAGCAGTCTCAGGACAGGGGCCACTGAAGCTTTCTTT. Translated: CASSLRTGATEAFF.

The rearrangement uses TRBV10-3 and TRBJ1-6, with 7 bases lining up with TRBD1. This CDR3 contains 14 residues. The ends lost 6 bases at V and 6 bases at J; junction bases unmatched: 5. Germline CDR1 reads ENHRY; CDR2 reads SYGVKD. The CDR3 protein is CAIRPGQPNSPLHF. CDR3 coding DNA: TGTGCCATCAGGCCGGGACAGCCTAATTCACCCCTCCACTTT.

J is TRBJ2-1 and V is TRBV20-1; the match to TRBD2 covers 13 bases. The CDR3 length is 15 residues. The germline gives CDR1 DFQATT, CDR2 SNEGSKA (reference sequence). Trimming removed 3 bases from V and 8 bases from J; junction bases left unmatched: 7. CDR3 nucleotides: TGCAGTGCTAGGACACTAGCGGGAGGGCGTGATGAGCAGTTCTTC. It is translated as CSARTLAGGRDEQFF.

This clonotype was seen more than once but under ten times. The chain links TRBV7-6 to TRBJ2-2; D might be TRBD1 or TRBD2, each matching 7 bases. The V and J ends lost 1 base and 7 bases respectively, with 16 bases between them. The germline V gene has CDR1 SGHVS and CDR2 FNYEAQ. There are 16 residues in the CDR3. The CDR3 region has the DNA TGTGCCAGCAGCTTAGGGCAGGGGGGGAGCGACGGGGAGCTGTTTTTT. It yields the protein CASSLGQGGSDGELFF.

The chain links TRBV7-2 to TRBJ1-4, with D possibly matching TRBD1 (6 bases). The V gene lost 7 bases and the J gene lost 0 bases, with 9 bases spanning the gap. CDR1 and CDR2 (germline): SGHTA, FQGNSA. The CDR3 consists of 14 residues. This CDR3 is CASTAGATNEKLFF. The CDR3 nucleotides read TGTGCCAGCACCGCAGGGGCAACTAATGAAAAACTGTTTTTT.

The chain joins TRBV18 to TRBJ1-3; D is ambiguous. Germline V CDR1 and CDR2: KGHSH, LQKENI. V shed 2 bases and J shed 0 bases, with 11 bases lying between them. This CDR3 region has 16 residues. The CDR3 bases are TGTGCCAGCTCACCAACATACAGCCTCTCTGGAAACACCATATATTTT. It translates to CASSPTYSLSGNTIYF. The entire variable domain, with the rest obtained from reference TRBV18 and TRBJ1-3, is as follows: NAGVMQNPRHLVRRRGQEARLRCSPMKGHSHVYWYRQLPEEGLKFMVYLQKENIIDESGMPKERFSAEFPKEGPSILRIQQVVRGDSAAYFCASSPTYSLSGNTIYFGEGSWLTVV.

The chain recombines TRBV6-1 with TRBJ2-7; D is possibly TRBD1 (6 bases). The CDR3 extends over 13 amino acids. V was shortened by 8 bases and J by 0 bases, with 11 bases between the two germline ends. Germline V gives CDR1 MNHNS, CDR2 SASEGT. The CDR3 protein is CASQGGASYEQYF. The CDR3 DNA follows: TGTGCCAGCCAAGGGGGTGCCTCCTACGAGCAGTACTTC.

CDR3 DNA sequence: TGTGCCAGCAGTTTAAACTCCGGACAGTATGGCTACACCTTC. It codes for CASSLNSGQYGYTF. The V call is TRBV5-4, the J call TRBJ1-2, with D tentatively TRBD1 (6 bases). V was clipped by 5 bases and J by 5 bases, with 16 bases between them. CDR1 is SGHNT, CDR2 YYREEE, per germline (reference sequence). The CDR3 runs 14 residues.

The V and J genes are TRBV10-3 and TRBJ1-1, with 7 bases identical to TRBD1. This CDR3 is 16 amino acids long. Germline lookup yields CDR1 ENHRY and CDR2 SYGVKD. V gave up 6 bases and J gave up 1 base; unmatched junction bases: 11. The CDR3 loop is CAIRDGQAKWNTEAFF. The CDR3 DNA reads TGTGCCATCAGAGATGGACAGGCTAAGTGGAACACTGAAGCTTTCTTT.

This clonotype is labeled medium-sized (0.01 to 0.1%). The genes are TRBV15 and TRBJ2-2; D might be TRBD2 (5 bases). V was clipped by 0 bases and J by 4 bases, with 9 bases between them. The V gene's germline CDR1 is LNHNV and CDR2 YYDKDF (reference sequence). CDR3 length: 15 residues. The CDR3 loop is CATSRDRDITGELFF. Here the CDR3 DNA reads TGTGCCACCAGCAGAGATCGGGATATCACCGGGGAGCTGTTTTTT.

CDR3 bases: TGTGCCAGCTTTAGTACACGGGAGCACCCATATAGCAATCAGCCCCAGCATTTT. This gives the protein CASFSTREHPYSNQPQHF. The genes are TRBV2 and TRBJ1-5; D is undetermined. Germline V CDR1 and CDR2: SNHLY, FYNNEI. The CDR3 totals 18 residues. V lost 8 bases, J lost 0 bases, and 23 bases lay in between.

The rearrangement uses TRBV1 and TRBJ2-7; the D call TRBD1 from the table was never checked on the DNA. TRBV1 is flagged as a pseudogene. The CDR3 is 16 residues long. CDR3 in DNA: TGCACCAGCAGCGACGTGGGCAGGAGGCGTTTGTACGAGCAGTACTTC. Translating gives CTSSDVGRRRLYEQYF.

The rearrangement joins TRBV20-1 to TRBJ2-1; D is perhaps TRBD2 (6 bases). V was clipped by 5 bases and J by 0 bases, with 14 bases between them. Germline CDR1 is DFQATT and CDR2 is SNEGSKA (reference sequence). This CDR3 has 15 residues. The CDR3 sequence is CSASYGGTSYNEQFF. CDR3 bases: TGCAGTGCTTCCTACGGGGGAACCTCCTACAATGAGCAGTTCTTC.

In this sample, this clonotype turned up a few times. The genes are TRBV27 and TRBJ1-1; 8 bases match TRBD1. Trimming cost V 4 bases and J 5 bases; bases outside gene matches: 15. The CDR3 has 17 residues. Germline CDR1 and CDR2: MNHEY and SMNVEV (reference sequence). The CDR3 DNA reads as TGTGCCAGCAGTTCACCACACTCGTCAGGGGGCCGAACTGAAGCTTTCTTT. Translated, it gives CASSSPHSSGGRTEAFF.

The V call is TRBV9, the J call TRBJ2-3; 7 bases fit TRBD2. V trimming: 0 bases; J trimming: 1 base; junction bases outside the gene matches: 8. The CDR3 extends over 17 amino acids. Germline CDR1 reads SGDLS; CDR2 reads YYNGEE. In DNA form, the CDR3 reads TGTGCCAGCAGCGTAGAGCTAGCGGTGAGTGGCACAGATACGCAGTATTTT. It yields the protein CASSVELAVSGTDTQYF.

The chain carries TRBV6-1 and TRBJ2-5, with 8 positions matching TRBD1. The J segment lost 2 bases and the V segment lost 6 bases, leaving 8 bases of the junction unmatched. This CDR3 contains 15 residues. Germline values: CDR1 MNHNS, CDR2 SASEGT. For the CDR3, the DNA is TGTGCCAGCAGGTATTTTCGGACAGGGCAAGAGACCCAGTACTTC. Translation gives CASRYFRTGQETQYF.

This clonotype was counted a few times. V is TRBV2 and J is TRBJ2-5; TRBD1 might be the D (6 bases). Germline CDR1 SNHLY, CDR2 FYNNEI. The CDR3 is 13 amino acids. Trimming took off 6 bases at V and 2 bases at J, with 10 bases between the two ends. CDR3 protein: CASRRGLQETQYF. The CDR3 DNA is TGTGCCAGCAGAAGGGGGTTACAAGAGACCCAGTACTTC. Combining the CDR3 with reference TRBV2 and TRBJ2-5 gives the whole variable domain EPEVTQTPSHQVTQMGQEVILRCVPISNHLYFYWYRQILGQKVEFLVSFYNNEISEKSEIFDDQFSVERPDGSNFTLKIRSTKLEDSAMYFCASRRGLQETQYFGPGTRLLVL.

The chain joins TRBV18 to TRBJ2-7; unclear D gene. Germline CDR1 reads KGHSH; CDR2 reads LQKENI. The CDR3 is 12 residues long. The germline V and J ends were trimmed by 3 bases and 5 bases, with 8 bases remaining between them. The CDR3 protein is CASSPTPDEQYF. CDR3 bases: TGTGCCAGCTCACCGACACCTGACGAGCAGTACTTC.

This clonotype has only a few counts. The chain has TRBV7-9 and TRBJ2-1; no definite D call. Trimming cost V 5 bases and J 9 bases, with 11 bases left between them. This CDR3 comprises 12 residues. Germline V gene data show CDR1 as SEHNR and CDR2 as FQNEAQ (reference sequence). The DNA of the CDR3 is TGTGCCAGCAGCCCACACTCGGCTGAGCAGTTCTTC. It specifies CASSPHSAEQFF.